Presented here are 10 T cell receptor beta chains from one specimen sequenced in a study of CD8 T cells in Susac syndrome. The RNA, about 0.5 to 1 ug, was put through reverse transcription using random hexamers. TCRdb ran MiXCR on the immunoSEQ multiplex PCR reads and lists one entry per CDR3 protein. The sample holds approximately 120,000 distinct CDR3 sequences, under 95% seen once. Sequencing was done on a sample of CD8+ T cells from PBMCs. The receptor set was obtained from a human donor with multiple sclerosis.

CDR3: CASSIWGPGNEQFF. As DNA, the CDR3 is TGTGCCAGTAGTATATGGGGCCCTGGCAATGAGCAGTTCTTC. The chain is built from TRBV19 and TRBJ2-1, with D possibly TRBD1 on 5 matching bases. CDR3 length: 14 residues. Germline V gene lookup returns CDR1 LNHDA and CDR2 SQIVND (reference sequence). Trimming shortened V by 2 bases and J by 6 bases, and 11 bases separated the two germline ends. The full variable domain, with the rest looked up from reference TRBV19 and TRBJ2-1, is DGGITQSPKYLFRKEGQNVTLSCEQNLNHDAMYWYRQDPGQGLRLIYYSQIVNDFQKGDIAEGYSVSREKKESFPLTVTSAQKNPTAFYLCASSIWGPGNEQFFGPGTRLTVL.

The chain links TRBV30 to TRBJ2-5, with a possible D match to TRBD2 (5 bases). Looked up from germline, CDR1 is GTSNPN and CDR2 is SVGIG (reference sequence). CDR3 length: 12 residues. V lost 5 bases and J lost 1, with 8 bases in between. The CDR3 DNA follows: TGTGCCTGGGGGGAGTCCCAAGAGACCCAGTACTTC. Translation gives CAWGESQETQYF.

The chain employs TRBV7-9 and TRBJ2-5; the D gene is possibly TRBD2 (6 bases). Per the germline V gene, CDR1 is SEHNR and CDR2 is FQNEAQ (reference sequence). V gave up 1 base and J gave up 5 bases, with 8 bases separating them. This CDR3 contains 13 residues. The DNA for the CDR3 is TGTGCCAGCAGCTTAGGGGACTTGGAGACCCAGTACTTC. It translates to CASSLGDLETQYF.

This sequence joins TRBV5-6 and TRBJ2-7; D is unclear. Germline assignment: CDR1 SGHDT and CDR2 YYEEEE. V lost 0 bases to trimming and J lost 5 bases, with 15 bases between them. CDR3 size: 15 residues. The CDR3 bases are TGTGCCAGCAGCTTGGATCCGGGTAGCTTCCACGAGCAGTACTTC. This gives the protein CASSLDPGSFHEQYF.

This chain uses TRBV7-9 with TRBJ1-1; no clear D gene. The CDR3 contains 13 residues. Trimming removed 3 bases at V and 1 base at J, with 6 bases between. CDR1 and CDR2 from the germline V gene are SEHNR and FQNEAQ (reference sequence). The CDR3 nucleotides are TGTGCCAGCAGCTTCGGACCGAACACTGAAGCTTTCTTT. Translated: CASSFGPNTEAFF. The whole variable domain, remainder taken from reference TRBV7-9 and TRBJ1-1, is DTGVSQNPRHKITKRGQNVTFRCDPISEHNRLYWYRQTLGQGPEFLTYFQNEAQLEKSRLLSDRFSAERPKGSFSTLEIQRTEQGDSAMYLCASSFGPNTEAFFGQGTRLTVV.

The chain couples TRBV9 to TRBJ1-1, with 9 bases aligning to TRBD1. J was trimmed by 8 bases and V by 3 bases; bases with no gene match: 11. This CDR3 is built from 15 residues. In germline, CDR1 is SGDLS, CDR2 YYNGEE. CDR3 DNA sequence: TGTGCCAGCAGCGCCTTACCGGGACAGGGATTCGAAGCTTTCTTT. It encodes CASSALPGQGFEAFF.

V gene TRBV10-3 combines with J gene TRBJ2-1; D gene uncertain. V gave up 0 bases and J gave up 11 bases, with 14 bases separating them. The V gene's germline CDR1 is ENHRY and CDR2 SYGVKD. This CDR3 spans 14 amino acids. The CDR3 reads CAISESTAELQQFF. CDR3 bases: TGTGCCATCAGTGAGTCCACCGCAGAGCTACAGCAGTTCTTC.

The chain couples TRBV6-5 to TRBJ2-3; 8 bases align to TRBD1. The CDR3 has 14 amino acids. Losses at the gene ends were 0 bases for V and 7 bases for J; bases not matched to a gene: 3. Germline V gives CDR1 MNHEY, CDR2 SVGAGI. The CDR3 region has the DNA TGTGCCAGCAGTTACTCAGGACAGGGCAATACGCAGTATTTT. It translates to CASSYSGQGNTQYF.

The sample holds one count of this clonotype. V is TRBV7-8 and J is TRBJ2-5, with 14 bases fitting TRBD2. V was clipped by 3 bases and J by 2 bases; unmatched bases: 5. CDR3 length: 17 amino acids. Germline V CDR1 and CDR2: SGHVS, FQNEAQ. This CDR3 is CASSFGLAGGSQETQYF. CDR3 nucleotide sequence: TGTGCCAGCAGCTTCGGACTAGCGGGAGGCTCACAAGAGACCCAGTACTTC.

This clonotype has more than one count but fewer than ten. The CDR3 sequence: CASSGSSGVVGLAKNIQYF. The CDR3 DNA reads TGTGCCAGCAGCGGGTCCAGCGGGGTCGTCGGACTAGCCAAAAACATTCAGTACTTC. The J gene is TRBJ2-4, the V gene TRBV9, with 7 bases matching TRBD2. Losses at the gene ends were 3 bases for V and 0 bases for J; bases not matched to a gene: 15. This CDR3 comprises 19 residues. Looked up from germline, CDR1 is SGDLS and CDR2 is YYNGEE.